This TCR beta chain was recovered during a study of blood T cell repertoires in COVID-19. Study at large: PBMCs, B-cell-depleted T cells, or T cells were the source of the cDNA or gDNA that made up the material.

The germline CDR1 and CDR2 sequences are KGHSH and LQKENI. The CDR3 length is 12 residues. Deletions cut 2 bases from V and 4 bases from J, with 6 bases between. Clones were read by immunoSEQ multiplex PCR, and TCRdb kept only the in-frame ones, dropping some. Of 200,000 to 250,000 clones listed, roughly four fifths are singletons. The source is a woman of 80 years or more with acute or convalescent COVID-19. The J gene is TRBJ2-7, the V gene TRBV18, with D hard to call. The sample taken for sequencing was peripheral blood. The CDR3 loop reads CASSPSRYEQYF. In DNA form, the CDR3 reads TGTGCCAGCTCACCATCTCGGTACGAGCAGTACTTC.